The 15 T cell receptor beta chains listed next were all sequenced from one sample in a study of CD8 T cells in ankylosing spondylitis. One entry per CDR3 protein results from TCRdb running MiXCR on the 5' RACE reads. The data show some 350,000 distinct CDR3 sequences, roughly 15% seen once. The specimen was blood, either unsorted or a sorted T cell fraction (not recorded which). Source of these receptors: a male donor with ankylosing spondylitis or in good health (not recorded which).

This clonotype was found a few times. The chain links TRBV14 to TRBJ2-4, with D unresolved. The germline V gene encodes CDR1 SGHDN and CDR2 FVKESK. This CDR3 spans 15 amino acids. V lost 4 bases to trimming and J lost 8 bases, with 18 bases between them. As DNA, the CDR3 is TGTGCCAGCAGCCCGAACCCACAGCGATTCGACATTCAGTACTTC. This translates into CASSPNPQRFDIQYF.

This clonotype came up a few times. This sequence joins TRBV6-5 and TRBJ2-7; D possibly matches TRBD1 or TRBD2 (6 bases each). The CDR3 sequence is 15 residues long. Germline V gene data show CDR1 as MNHEY and CDR2 as SVGAGI. The V and J ends lost 4 bases and 0 bases respectively, with 13 bases between them. Here the CDR3 reads CASSFTGASSYEQYF. The CDR3 region has the DNA TGTGCCAGCAGTTTTACGGGGGCATCCTCCTACGAGCAGTACTTC.

The V and J genes are TRBV10-3 and TRBJ1-1, with D perhaps matching TRBD1 (6 bases). The CDR3 is made up of 14 amino acids. V was clipped by 8 bases and J by 0 bases, with 13 bases between them. Germline values: CDR1 ENHRY, CDR2 SYGVKD. Here the CDR3 DNA reads TGTGCCATCTGTCCCGGGGGGCTGAACACTGAAGCTTTCTTT. Translating it yields CAICPGGLNTEAFF.

J is TRBJ2-6 and V is TRBV14; D may correspond to TRBD1 or TRBD2 (6 bases each). From germline, CDR1 is SGHDN and CDR2 FVKESK. V gave up 3 bases and J gave up 0 bases, with 18 bases separating them. The CDR3 length is 19 residues. CDR3 region: CASSQSGRDTYSGANVLTF. The DNA for the CDR3 is TGTGCCAGCAGCCAGTCAGGGCGGGACACCTACTCTGGGGCCAACGTCCTGACTTTC.

This clonotype was observed many times. The chain couples TRBV5-1 to TRBJ1-5, with 7 bases identical to TRBD1. Trimming took 0 bases from V and 3 from J; bases not matched to a gene: 3. Looked up from germline, CDR1 is SGHRS and CDR2 is YFSETQ. This CDR3 contains 15 residues. The CDR3 bases are TGCGCCAGCAGCTTGGCTACAGGGGTCAATCAGCCCCAGCATTTT. Translated: CASSLATGVNQPQHF.

V usage is TRBV11-3 and J usage is TRBJ1-5, with D tentatively TRBD1 (6 bases). The length of the CDR3 is 13 residues. In germline, CDR1 is SGHNT, CDR2 YENEEA. Trimming took off 6 bases at V and 4 bases at J, with 10 bases between the two ends. CDR3 in amino acids: CASSKGENQPQHF. DNA of the CDR3: TGTGCCAGCAGTAAGGGGGAGAATCAGCCCCAGCATTTT.

The V and J genes are TRBV5-1 and TRBJ2-3, with 15 bases identical to TRBD2. The V segment lost 3 bases and the J segment 3 bases; nucleotides outside the gene matches: 5. The germline CDR1 and CDR2 sequences are SGHRS and YFSETQ. The CDR3 is 17 residues long. Written as DNA, the CDR3 is TGCGCCAGCAGCTCCGGGACTAGCGGGAGGATGACAGATACGCAGTATTTT. Protein sequence: CASSSGTSGRMTDTQYF. The complete variable domain, with remaining parts taken from reference TRBV5-1 and TRBJ2-3, reads KAGVTQTPRYLIKTRGQQVTLSCSPISGHRSVSWYQQTPGQGLQFLFEYFSETQRNKGNFPGRFSGRQFSNSRSEMNVSTLELGDSALYLCASSSGTSGRMTDTQYFGPGTRLTVL.

For the CDR3, the DNA is TGTGCCAGCTGCCCTCAGGGATCTGGGGCCAACGTCCTGACTTTC. This translates into CASCPQGSGANVLTF. This chain uses TRBV3-1 with TRBJ2-6; the D gene is possibly TRBD1 (5 bases). Trimming took 8 bases from V and 1 from J, leaving 12 bases between them. This CDR3 is 15 amino acids long. Germline values: CDR1 LGHDT, CDR2 YNNKEL (reference sequence).

There are a few counts of this clonotype. The V and J genes are TRBV27 and TRBJ2-3; no reliable D call. In germline, CDR1 is MNHEY, CDR2 SMNVEV (reference sequence). The CDR3 has 13 residues. Trimming removed 4 bases from V and 1 base from J, with 6 bases in between. The CDR3 region is CASSWMGTDTQYF. CDR3 in DNA: TGTGCCAGCAGTTGGATGGGCACAGATACGCAGTATTTT.

The chain carries TRBV25-1 and TRBJ1-5, with TRBD1 identical over 7 bases. This CDR3 has 14 residues. V trimming: 10 bases; J trimming: 4 bases; junction bases outside the gene matches: 10. Germline loops: CDR1 MGHDK, CDR2 SYGVNS. Written as DNA, the CDR3 is TGTGCCAACTACTTGGACAGGTTGAATCAGCCCCAGCATTTT. It encodes CANYLDRLNQPQHF.

This clonotype was seen more than once but under ten times. The chain employs TRBV4-2 and TRBJ2-1, with a weak D call TRBD2 (5 bases). Trimming took 0 bases from V and 10 from J, leaving 10 bases between them. This CDR3 is 13 amino acids long. Germline V gene sequence: CDR1 LGHNA, CDR2 YNFKEQ. CDR3 in amino acids: CASSQDAKREQFF. CDR3 DNA sequence: TGTGCCAGCAGCCAAGATGCCAAGCGGGAGCAGTTCTTC.

The sample holds a few counts of this clonotype. This chain links TRBV5-6 with TRBJ2-5; D remains unclear. This CDR3 is built from 11 residues. The V gene's germline CDR1 is SGHDT and CDR2 YYEEEE. Trimming shortened V by 2 bases and J by 7 bases, and 6 bases separated the two germline ends. The chain's CDR3 is CASSFTGTQYF. The CDR3 nucleotides read TGTGCCAGCAGCTTCACGGGGACCCAGTACTTC. Full variable domain (outside the CDR3, taken from reference TRBV5-6 and TRBJ2-5): DAGVTQSPTHLIKTRGQQVTLRCSPKSGHDTVSWYQQALGQGPQFIFQYYEEEERQRGNFPDRFSGHQFPNYSSELNVNALLLGDSALYLCASSFTGTQYFGPGTRLLVL.

This clonotype showed up many times. The V and J genes are TRBV24-1 and TRBJ2-3; D is perhaps TRBD1 (7 bases). Germline CDR1 is KGHDR and CDR2 is SFDVKD. With 5 bases removed from V and 5 bases from J, the gap between germline ends came to 19 bases. The length of the CDR3 is 16 residues. In DNA form, the CDR3 reads TGTGCCACCAGTGGCGGGACAGAAGAAAGAGGAGATACGCAGTATTTT. Protein product: CATSGGTEERGDTQYF.

This clonotype was observed a handful of times. This chain connects TRBV5-1 to TRBJ2-5; maybe TRBD2 (5 bases). The CDR3 is 15 residues long. Trimming stripped 0 bases from V and 4 bases from J, with 13 bases between. Germline V lookup: CDR1 SGHRS, CDR2 YFSETQ. The CDR3 protein is CASSLEARRVETQYF. CDR3 DNA: TGCGCCAGCAGCTTGGAGGCCCGGCGGGTAGAGACCCAGTACTTC.

This chain joins TRBV7-9 and TRBJ2-2; D not resolved. The germline V gene has CDR1 SEHNR and CDR2 FQNEAQ (reference sequence). V gave up 2 bases and J gave up 4 bases, with 11 bases separating them. The CDR3 is 15 residues long. CDR3 coding DNA: TGTGCCAGCAGCTTACGTGTCTCAGTCACCGGGGAGCTGTTTTTT. It yields the protein CASSLRVSVTGELFF. The variable domain in full, with the rest retrieved from reference TRBV7-9 and TRBJ2-2, is DTGVSQNPRHKITKRGQNVTFRCDPISEHNRLYWYRQTLGQGPEFLTYFQNEAQLEKSRLLSDRFSAERPKGSFSTLEIQRTEQGDSAMYLCASSLRVSVTGELFFGEGSRLTVL.